This T cell receptor (beta chain) was documented in a study of Tregs in tolerant kidney transplant recipients. The method was immunoSEQ multiplex PCR; TCRdb's version includes in-frame clones alone and lacks a portion of them. The sample consists of more than 90,000 clones, about 90% of them appearing once. The V gene's germline CDR1 is MNHNY and CDR2 SVGAGI (reference sequence). Trimming removed 1 base from V and 2 bases from J, with 12 bases in between. The CDR3 has 15 residues. This chain links TRBV6-6 with TRBJ2-7; tentatively, D is TRBD1 (5 bases). Input material: CD4+ T cells from blood. The source is a human donor in good health. This CDR3 reads CASSYYRQGAYEQYF. As DNA, the CDR3 is TGTGCCAGCAGTTACTACAGGCAGGGCGCCTACGAGCAGTACTTC.